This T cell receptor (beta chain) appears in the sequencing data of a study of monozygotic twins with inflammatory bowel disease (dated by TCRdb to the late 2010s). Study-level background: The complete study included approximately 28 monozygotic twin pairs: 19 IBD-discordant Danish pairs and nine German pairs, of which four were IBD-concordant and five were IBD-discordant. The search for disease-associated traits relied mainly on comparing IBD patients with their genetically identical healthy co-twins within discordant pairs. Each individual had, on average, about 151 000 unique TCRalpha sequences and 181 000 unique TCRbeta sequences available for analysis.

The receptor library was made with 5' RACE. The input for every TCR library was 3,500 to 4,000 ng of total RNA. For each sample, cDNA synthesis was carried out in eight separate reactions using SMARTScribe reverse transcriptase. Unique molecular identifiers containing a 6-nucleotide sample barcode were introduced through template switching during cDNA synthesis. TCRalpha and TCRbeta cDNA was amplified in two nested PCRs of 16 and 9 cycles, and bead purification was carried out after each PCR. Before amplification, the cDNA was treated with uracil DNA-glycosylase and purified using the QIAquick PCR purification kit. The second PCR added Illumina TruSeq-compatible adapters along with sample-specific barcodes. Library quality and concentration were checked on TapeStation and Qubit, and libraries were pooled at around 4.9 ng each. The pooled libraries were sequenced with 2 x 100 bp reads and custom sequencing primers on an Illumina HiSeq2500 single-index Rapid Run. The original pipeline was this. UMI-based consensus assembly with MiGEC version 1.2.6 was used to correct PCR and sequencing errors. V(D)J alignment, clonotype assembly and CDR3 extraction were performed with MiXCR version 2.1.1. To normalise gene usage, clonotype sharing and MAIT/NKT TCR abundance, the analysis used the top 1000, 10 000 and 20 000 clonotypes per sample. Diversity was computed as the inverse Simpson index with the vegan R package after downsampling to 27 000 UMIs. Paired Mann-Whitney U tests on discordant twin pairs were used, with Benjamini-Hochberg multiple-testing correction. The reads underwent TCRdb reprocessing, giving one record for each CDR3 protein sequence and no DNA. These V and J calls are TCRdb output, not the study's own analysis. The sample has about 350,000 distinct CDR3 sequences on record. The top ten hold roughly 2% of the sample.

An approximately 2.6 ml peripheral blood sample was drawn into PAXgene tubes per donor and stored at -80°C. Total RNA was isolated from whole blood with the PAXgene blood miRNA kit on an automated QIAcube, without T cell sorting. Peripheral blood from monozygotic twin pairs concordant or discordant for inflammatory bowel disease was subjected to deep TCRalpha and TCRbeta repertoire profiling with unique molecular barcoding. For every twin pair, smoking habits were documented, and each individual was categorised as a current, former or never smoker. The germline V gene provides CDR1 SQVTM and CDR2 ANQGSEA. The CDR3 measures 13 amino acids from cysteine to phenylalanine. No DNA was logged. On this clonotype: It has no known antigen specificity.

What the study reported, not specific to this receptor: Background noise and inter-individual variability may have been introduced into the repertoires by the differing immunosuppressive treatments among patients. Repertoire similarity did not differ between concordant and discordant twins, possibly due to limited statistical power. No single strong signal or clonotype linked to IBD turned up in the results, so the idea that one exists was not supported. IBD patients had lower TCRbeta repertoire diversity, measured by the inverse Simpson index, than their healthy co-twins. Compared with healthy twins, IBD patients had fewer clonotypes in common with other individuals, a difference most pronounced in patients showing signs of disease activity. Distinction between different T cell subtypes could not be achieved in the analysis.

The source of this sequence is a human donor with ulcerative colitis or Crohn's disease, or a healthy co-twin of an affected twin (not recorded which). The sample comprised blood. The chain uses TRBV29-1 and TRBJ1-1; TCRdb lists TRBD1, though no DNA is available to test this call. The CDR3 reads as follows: CSVRRQGYTEAFF.